The 24 T cell receptor beta chains given below trace back to one sample, sequenced in a study of T cells in Graves' hyperthyroidism and ophthalmopathy. Amplification targeted TCR beta CDR3 regions from RNA transcripts. The HTBI primer set served for first-round RT-PCR of the TCR CDR3. From the multiplex PCR reads, TCRdb called clonotypes with MiXCR, one entry per CDR3 protein. The sample lists about 380,000 distinct CDR3 sequences; more than 11% were seen once. The sample comprised blood. The source of these receptors is a woman aged 55-75 years with Graves' hyperthyroidism.

This clonotype occurred a few times. The V call is TRBV18, the J call TRBJ1-6, with TRBD1 matching over 8 bases. After removal of 8 bases from V and 10 bases from J, the junction contained 7 bases not matched to a gene. The length of the CDR3 is 13 residues. Germline CDR1 reads KGHSH; CDR2 reads LQKENI. CDR3 DNA: TGTGCCAGCGCGGACAGGGTTGACTCACCCCTCCACTTT. Its protein product is CASADRVDSPLHF.

In its sample, this clonotype was seen many times. The chain carries TRBV20-1 and TRBJ2-1; TRBD2 agrees at 9 bases. V was clipped by 5 bases and J by 8 bases; unmatched bases: 16. CDR1 is DFQATT and CDR2 is SNEGSKA in the germline V gene (reference sequence). This CDR3 has 16 residues. CDR3 nucleotides: TGCAGTGCTCCTCGGTCTAGCGGGACCAGGGGCGATGAGCAGTTCTTC. This codes for CSAPRSSGTRGDEQFF.

This clonotype was seen repeatedly, ten times or more. The chain has TRBV7-2 and TRBJ2-3, with D possibly matching TRBD2 (6 bases). The germline V gene has CDR1 SGHTA and CDR2 FQGNSA. Trimming stripped 8 bases from V and 1 base from J, with 13 bases between. This CDR3 has 14 amino acids. Here the CDR3 DNA reads TGTGCCAGCGGGCGGGAACGACGCACAGATACGCAGTATTTT. Translation: CASGRERRTDTQYF. Drawing the rest from reference TRBV7-2 and TRBJ2-3, the complete variable domain is GAGVSQSPSNKVTEKGKDVELRCDPISGHTALYWYRQSLGQGLEFLIYFQGNSAPDKSGLPSDRFSAERTGGSVSTLTIQRTQQEDSAVYLCASGRERRTDTQYFGPGTRLTVL.

Remarks on this clonotype: This clone may be a read error of a much larger clone one base away. The chain is built from TRBV9 and TRBJ2-1; TRBD2 aligns across 9 bases. This CDR3 has 15 amino acids. Germline V CDR1 and CDR2: SGDLS, YYNGEE. This CDR3 is CASSVSGSIYNEQLF. The CDR3 coding sequence is TGTGCCAGCAGCGTTAGCGGGAGTATTTACAATGAGCAGCTCTTC.

This clonotype was observed at least ten times. The V and J genes are TRBV12-3 or TRBV12-4 and TRBJ2-3; D uncertain. This CDR3 region has 15 residues. Trimming pared 0 bases from V and 1 base from J, leaving 8 bases between. CDR3: CASSLAGSGTDTQYF. The DNA of the CDR3 is TGTGCCAGCAGTTTAGCGGGAAGTGGCACAGATACGCAGTATTTT.

The table lists this clonotype with many counts. The chain uses TRBV5-6 and TRBJ2-1; a weak D match, TRBD2 (6 bases). The CDR3 has 15 residues. From germline, CDR1 is SGHDT and CDR2 YYEEEE. Trimming took off 3 bases at V and 8 bases at J, with 18 bases between the two ends. The CDR3 reads CASSWQLAPLDEQFF. DNA of the CDR3: TGTGCCAGCAGCTGGCAACTAGCCCCTCTAGATGAGCAGTTCTTC.

In its sample, this clonotype was seen many times. The chain uses TRBV12-3 or TRBV12-4 and TRBJ2-5, with TRBD1 matching over 7 bases. V lost 6 bases to trimming and J lost 0 bases; unmatched junction nucleotides: 7. The CDR3 contains 15 residues. CDR3 region: CASSKNQGDQETQYF. The CDR3 DNA is TGTGCCAGCAGCAAGAACCAGGGGGACCAAGAGACCCAGTACTTC.

This clonotype was observed many times. The CDR3 spells CASSSAGARGNTIYF. The CDR3 DNA reads as TGTGCCAGCAGTTCCGCAGGGGCCCGGGGAAACACCATATATTTT. This sequence joins TRBV7-6 and TRBJ1-3; TRBD1 is a possible D gene (6 bases). Germline V CDR1 and CDR2: SGHVS, FNYEAQ. CDR3 length: 15 amino acids. Trimming left V 6 bases short and J 4 bases short, with 16 bases between.

The table lists this clonotype with many counts. The rearrangement links TRBV7-2 to TRBJ2-1, with D perhaps TRBD1 or TRBD2 (5 bases each). The CDR3 runs to 15 residues. Germline CDR1 SGHTA, CDR2 FQGNSA. V gave up 5 bases and J gave up 0 bases, with 11 bases separating them. The CDR3 loop reads CASSRWGSSYNEQFF. The CDR3 DNA reads TGTGCCAGCAGCCGGTGGGGGAGCTCCTACAATGAGCAGTTCTTC.

This clonotype was counted many times. The chain employs TRBV11-2 and TRBJ2-2, with 8 bases identical to TRBD1. Germline V gene data show CDR1 as SGHAT and CDR2 as FQNNGV. Unmatched junction bases numbered 9, after V lost 1 base and J lost 8 bases. This CDR3 has 16 residues. This CDR3 reads CASSLASQGATGELFF. CDR3 DNA: TGTGCCAGCAGCTTAGCATCGCAGGGGGCGACGGGGGAGCTGTTTTTT. The full variable domain, completed using reference TRBV11-2 and TRBJ2-2, is EAGVAQSPRYKIIEKRQSVAFWCNPISGHATLYWYQQILGQGPKLLIQFQNNGVVDDSQLPKDRFSAERLKGVDSTLKIQPAKLEDSAVYLCASSLASQGATGELFFGEGSRLTVL.

The chain has TRBV2 and TRBJ2-3; 14 bases map to TRBD2. From germline, CDR1 is SNHLY and CDR2 FYNNEI. V shed 5 bases and J 3 bases; nucleotides not matched to a gene: 7. The CDR3 contains 17 residues. The CDR3 here is CASSTGLAGDGTDTQYF. CDR3 DNA sequence: TGTGCCAGCAGTACGGGACTAGCGGGAGATGGAACAGATACGCAGTATTTT.

This clonotype was recorded at least ten times. This sequence joins TRBV5-1 and TRBJ2-1; TRBD2 is a possible D gene (5 bases). V was pared by 7 bases and J by 2 bases, with 13 bases between. Germline CDR1 is SGHRS and CDR2 is YFSETQ. The CDR3 spans 14 residues. The CDR3 reads CASGSSGTYNEQFF. DNA for the CDR3: TGCGCCAGCGGCTCATCCGGGACCTACAATGAGCAGTTCTTC.

This clonotype was found a few times. J is TRBJ2-4 and V is TRBV6-1; D call uncertain. This CDR3 spans 14 amino acids. V shed 1 base and J shed 2 bases, with 6 bases lying between them. Germline loops: CDR1 MNHNS, CDR2 SASEGT. Here the CDR3 reads CASSEGGTKNIQYF. The CDR3 coding sequence is TGTGCCAGCAGTGAAGGGGGAACCAAAAACATTCAGTACTTC.

This clonotype was counted at least ten times. The gene calls are TRBV18 and TRBJ2-7; D gene uncertain. Germline CDR1 is KGHSH and CDR2 is LQKENI. Trimming pared 0 bases from V and 0 bases from J, leaving 6 bases between. The CDR3 contains 14 residues. The CDR3 sequence is CASSPPRISYEQYF. CDR3 in DNA: TGTGCCAGCTCACCACCCCGCATCTCCTACGAGCAGTACTTC. The full variable domain, in which reference TRBV18 and TRBJ2-7 provide the parts outside the CDR3, is NAGVMQNPRHLVRRRGQEARLRCSPMKGHSHVYWYRQLPEEGLKFMVYLQKENIIDESGMPKERFSAEFPKEGPSILRIQQVVRGDSAAYFCASSPPRISYEQYFGPGTRLTVT.

This clonotype occurred many times. This chain joins TRBV27 and TRBJ2-7; 8 nucleotides agree with TRBD2. After removal of 3 bases from V and 0 bases from J, the junction contained 4 bases not matched to a gene. The germline V gene has CDR1 MNHEY and CDR2 SMNVEV (reference sequence). The CDR3 has 15 amino acids. In DNA, the CDR3 is TGTGCCAGCAGTTTCTCAAGCGGGAGCTCCTACGAGCAGTACTTC. Protein: CASSFSSGSSYEQYF.

This sequence joins TRBV9 and TRBJ2-7; no clear D. This CDR3 contains 12 residues. The V and J ends lost 4 bases and 7 bases respectively, with 12 bases between them. CDR1 and CDR2 from the germline V gene are SGDLS and YYNGEE. CDR3 protein: CASSPNSEEQYF. In nucleotides, the CDR3 is TGTGCCAGCAGCCCGAATTCTGAGGAGCAGTACTTC.

CDR3 nucleotides: TGTGCCAGCAGCAAAACAGGGGGCGGCGAGCAGTACTTC. This gives the protein CASSKTGGGEQYF. This chain links TRBV7-6 with TRBJ2-7, with 9 bases aligning to TRBD1. With 5 bases clipped from V and 6 bases from J, the junction kept 5 bases outside the gene matches. Germline V CDR1 and CDR2: SGHVS, FNYEAQ. This CDR3 spans 13 amino acids.

This clonotype came up many times. The J gene is TRBJ2-1, the V gene TRBV18; D is undetermined. V was pared by 2 bases and J by 5 bases, with 7 bases between. This CDR3 region has 13 residues. Germline V gene lookup returns CDR1 KGHSH and CDR2 LQKENI. The CDR3 coding sequence is TGTGCCAGCTCACCAACAAAAGACAATGAGCAGTTCTTC. Its protein is CASSPTKDNEQFF.

The chain links TRBV20-1 to TRBJ1-2; D is ambiguous. Germline CDR1 and CDR2: DFQATT and SNEGSKA (reference sequence). V lost 5 bases, J lost 7 bases, and 14 bases lay in between. The length of the CDR3 is 12 residues. Here the CDR3 DNA reads TGCAGTGCTTCTACAGTTAACCCTGGCTACACCTTC. Amino acids: CSASTVNPGYTF.

This clonotype has a handful of counts. CDR3 sequence reads: CASSSEATHQPQHF. The DNA for the CDR3 is TGTGCCAGCAGCTCGGAGGCAACCCATCAGCCCCAGCATTTT. This chain uses TRBV7-9 with TRBJ1-5; D is uncertain. CDR1 is SEHNR, CDR2 FQNEAQ, per germline (reference sequence). The CDR3 loop spans 14 amino acids. Trimming took 4 bases from V and 5 from J, leaving 12 bases between them.

Comments on this clonotype: This may come from a read error, since a much larger clone is one base off. The chain employs TRBV5-1 and TRBJ2-1; 8 positions agree with TRBD2. This CDR3 has 14 amino acids. Germline CDR1 SGHRS, CDR2 YFSETQ. The CDR3 reads CASTGGRTHNEQSF. The DNA for the CDR3 is TGCGCCAGCACCGGCGGGAGGACCCACAATGAGCAGTCCTTC.

There are many counts of this clonotype. The genes are TRBV10-3 and TRBJ2-3; the match to TRBD2 covers 15 bases. This CDR3 is built from 18 residues. The V gene end was trimmed by 4 bases and the J gene end by 2 bases; junction bases not matched to a gene: 7. From germline, CDR1 is ENHRY and CDR2 SYGVKD. CDR3 DNA: TGTGCCATCAGTGCGGGACTAGCGGGAGGAATTAACACAGATACGCAGTATTTT. Translation gives CAISAGLAGGINTDTQYF.

This clonotype was seen many times. This rearrangement joins TRBV18 to TRBJ2-7; D is possibly TRBD1 or TRBD2 (5 bases each). The germline gives CDR1 KGHSH, CDR2 LQKENI. The ends were cut back, 0 bases at V and 2 bases at J, with 14 bases in the middle. The CDR3 contains 16 residues. Written as DNA, the CDR3 is TGTGCCAGCTCACCACCGGGGGTAGCGCGAGCCTACGAGCAGTACTTC. Protein: CASSPPGVARAYEQYF.

This clonotype was picked up many times. The V gene is TRBV20-1, the J gene TRBJ2-7; the D call may be TRBD1 or TRBD2 (6 bases each). Germline CDR1 reads DFQATT; CDR2 reads SNEGSKA (reference sequence). This CDR3 contains 13 residues. V was pared by 5 bases and J by 4 bases, with 15 bases between. CDR3 bases: TGCAGTGCTGACACCGGGGGCCGTTACGAGCAGTACTTC. Its protein is CSADTGGRYEQYF.